This TCR beta chain was profiled in a study of blood T cell repertoires in COVID-19 (dated by TCRdb to the early 2020s). Regarding the research as a whole: Samples from collaborators originated in the United States, Italy and Spain and spanned both the acute and convalescent phases of COVID-19. The prospective study material was composed of cDNA or gDNA derived from T cells, B-cell-depleted T cells, or PBMCs. The repertoires were made available in a free public database intended to serve as a resource for research on the immune response to SARS-CoV-2. Deeply sampled blood TCRbeta repertoires from subjects exposed to, actively infected with, or recovered from COVID-19 were included in the dataset. The samples were drawn from the first 160 participants of the ongoing ImmuneRACE study and from roughly 1,300 subjects provided by 6 global collaborators. Where HLA class I and class II types were available, the types were taken from metadata supplied by the sample provider, not from assay-based typing. Nearly every sample came with metadata listing a de-identified subject ID, COVID-19 status, age in years and sex. On the study overall, not on this receptor specifically: The amount of clinical and demographic metadata varied by source and participant and was provided uncurated.

The CDR1 and CDR2 encoded by the germline V gene are SGHRS and YFSETQ. From the cysteine up to the phenylalanine, the CDR3 has a length of 14 residues. Here the CDR3 DNA is all that survives: 42 bases in frame from base 1. Trimmed from V: 4 bases; trimmed from J: 7 bases; junction bases lacking a gene match: 7. To note about this clone: Its antigen is currently not known. No base quality values were provided; no much bigger clone lies one nucleotide off.

The collaborating institutions used their own protocols to collect whole blood in K2EDTA tubes. Collaborator samples were shipped for TCRbeta analysis as frozen whole blood, isolated PBMCs, or DNA extracted from either sample type. The immunoSEQ Assay, a bias-controlled multiplex PCR, was used to amplify TCRbeta CDR3 regions from genomic DNA. On the authors' methods: The number of nucleated cells in each sample was estimated from the amplification of reference gene primers within the assay. To quantify the absolute abundance of each unique TCRbeta CDR3 rearrangement, sequence reads were collapsed and filtered. Productive Simpson clonality was computed per sample as the square root of Simpson's diversity index over productive rearrangements. TCRdb retrieved this table from immuneACCESS and kept in-frame rearrangements only. Not all clones are present; in checked studies, unresolved V genes account for under half, and no reason is known for the remainder. That table furnishes V, J and clone size, whereas the DNA furnished D and trimming. This sample lists 95,000 or so clones; about 85% were detected once. The top ten clonotypes cover approximately 25% of the sample.

Here the chain combines TRBV5-1 and TRBJ1-5, with TRBD1 identical over 8 junction bases. The sample consisted of peripheral blood. The TCR comes from an older man with active or convalescent COVID-19. The sequenced DNA: TGCGCCAGCAGCCCGGACAGGGCGGAACAGCCCCAGCATTTT. The encoded protein is CASSPDRAEQPQHF.